These 18 T cell receptor beta chains share one sample of origin, sequenced in a study of control samples from healthy donors and cancer patients. Some clones are missing from TCRdb's copy, which holds only in-frame ones; the method was immunoSEQ multiplex PCR. Among around 140,000 clones listed, 75% to 95% were seen once. The source material was blood. Receptors originate from a man aged 35-49 years in good health.

This clone was seen only once. V and J are TRBV6-6 and TRBJ2-7; TRBD1 might be the D (5 bases). CDR1 and CDR2 (germline): MNHNY, SVGAGI (reference sequence). The length of the CDR3 is 13 residues. Trimming took 2 bases from V and 0 from J, leaving 5 bases between them. The CDR3 sequence: CASSYDSSYEQYF. CDR3 DNA sequence: TGTGCCAGCAGTTACGACAGCTCCTACGAGCAGTACTTC.

The chain recombines TRBV5-1 with TRBJ1-5; D gene unclear. The CDR3 totals 15 residues. Trimming took 0 bases from V and 4 from J, leaving 11 bases between them. The V gene's germline CDR1 is SGHRS and CDR2 YFSETQ. The CDR3, as DNA: TGCGCCAGCAGCTTGGATCTATCGGGAAATCAGCCCCAGCATTTT. Its protein product is CASSLDLSGNQPQHF.

This chain connects TRBV7-9 to TRBJ2-7; D is undetermined. CDR1 and CDR2 (germline): SEHNR, FQNEAQ (reference sequence). The CDR3 has 12 amino acids. Trimming took 5 bases from V and 5 from J, leaving 10 bases between them. In DNA form, the CDR3 reads TGTGCCAGCAGCCCAGACTCGGACGAGCAGTACTTC. It translates to CASSPDSDEQYF.

The rearrangement links TRBV9 to TRBJ2-1; perhaps TRBD1 as D (8 bases). Germline CDR1 reads SGDLS; CDR2 reads YYNGEE. The CDR3 loop spans 17 amino acids. The V end lost 3 bases, the J end lost 2 bases, and 18 bases lay between the germline ends. Here the CDR3 reads CASSGTQQGGPYNEQFF. The DNA of the CDR3 is TGTGCCAGCAGCGGAACTCAACAGGGGGGGCCCTACAATGAGCAGTTCTTC.

This chain joins TRBV5-1 and TRBJ2-2, with 8 bases aligning to TRBD2. Trimming took 0 bases from V and 4 from J; bases not matched to a gene: 2. The CDR3 contains 15 residues. Germline V gene lookup returns CDR1 SGHRS and CDR2 YFSETQ. CDR3 coding DNA: TGCGCCAGCAGCTTGGACGGGGGGGCCACCGGGGAGCTGTTTTTT. Translated, it gives CASSLDGGATGELFF.

This chain joins TRBV2 and TRBJ2-3; D perhaps matches TRBD1 (5 bases). With 10 bases removed from V and 4 bases from J, the gap between germline ends came to 12 bases. The CDR3 is 12 amino acids. Germline CDR1 is SNHLY and CDR2 is FYNNEI. CDR3 coding DNA: TGTGCCAACAAGGGGTCCCCAGATACGCAGTATTTT. Translated: CANKGSPDTQYF.

The table lists this clone with a count of one. V and J are TRBV7-3 and TRBJ2-6, with a weak D call TRBD1 (5 bases). The CDR3 is 18 residues long. Trimming left V 0 bases short and J 0 bases short, with 12 bases between. Per germline, CDR1 SGHTA and CDR2 FQGTGA. CDR3 residues: CASSLTAGPSSGANVLTF. CDR3 sequence (DNA): TGTGCCAGCAGCTTAACGGCAGGGCCTTCCTCTGGGGCCAACGTCCTGACTTTC.

This chain uses TRBV9 with TRBJ2-1; weak D call: TRBD1 (5 bases). V was shortened by 6 bases and J by 0 bases, with 13 bases between the two germline ends. The CDR3 consists of 15 residues. Germline V gene lookup returns CDR1 SGDLS and CDR2 YYNGEE. CDR3 sequence: CASTTGAYSYNEQFF. CDR3 sequence (DNA): TGTGCCAGCACAACAGGCGCTTACTCCTACAATGAGCAGTTCTTC. The whole variable domain, filled in from reference TRBV9 and TRBJ2-1, reads DSGVTQTPKHLITATGQRVTLRCSPRSGDLSVYWYQQSLDQGLQFLIQYYNGEERAKGNILERFSAQQFPDLHSELNLSSLELGDSALYFCASTTGAYSYNEQFFGPGTRLTVL.

V gene TRBV5-1 combines with J gene TRBJ1-1; D is undetermined. The germline CDR1 and CDR2 sequences are SGHRS and YFSETQ. There are 15 residues in the CDR3. The V and J ends lost 0 bases and 0 bases respectively, with 9 bases between them. For the CDR3, the DNA is TGCGCCAGCAGCTTGGGTGTTTCAATGAACACTGAAGCTTTCTTT. It codes for CASSLGVSMNTEAFF.

The J gene is TRBJ1-6, the V gene TRBV5-4; a weak D match, TRBD1 (5 bases). The CDR3 loop spans 14 amino acids. Per germline, CDR1 SGHNT and CDR2 YYREEE (reference sequence). The V gene lost 6 bases and the J gene lost 9 bases, with 16 bases spanning the gap. The chain's CDR3 is CASTMKGVSSPLHF. CDR3 DNA sequence: TGTGCCAGCACCATGAAAGGGGTCAGTTCACCCCTCCACTTT.

The V and J genes are TRBV19 and TRBJ2-7, with D maybe TRBD1 (5 bases). CDR1 and CDR2 (germline): LNHDA, SQIVND (reference sequence). The CDR3 is made up of 14 amino acids. V was shortened by 3 bases and J by 0 bases, with 9 bases between the two germline ends. CDR3 in amino acids: CASSIQGYSYEQYF. CDR3 nucleotide sequence: TGTGCCAGTAGTATCCAGGGTTACTCCTACGAGCAGTACTTC. The variable domain in full, completed from reference TRBV19 and TRBJ2-7, reads DGGITQSPKYLFRKEGQNVTLSCEQNLNHDAMYWYRQDPGQGLRLIYYSQIVNDFQKGDIAEGYSVSREKKESFPLTVTSAQKNPTAFYLCASSIQGYSYEQYFGPGTRLTVT.

V and J are TRBV25-1 and TRBJ2-7, with D perhaps matching TRBD2 (5 bases). The CDR3 sequence is 15 residues long. CDR1 MGHDK and CDR2 SYGVNS come from the germline V gene. The V gene lost 8 bases and the J gene lost 2 bases, with 19 bases spanning the gap. CDR3 amino acids: CASGRGSANTYEQYF. The CDR3 DNA follows: TGTGCCAGCGGCCGCGGTAGCGCCAACACCTACGAGCAGTACTTC.

The chain carries TRBV5-8 and TRBJ1-1; no firm D call. Germline V CDR1 and CDR2: SGHTS, YDEGEE. V lost 4 bases, J lost 1 base, and 8 bases lay in between. There are 13 residues in the CDR3. CDR3 coding DNA: TGTGCCAGCAGCCCGTACAGGAACACTGAAGCTTTCTTT. Its protein product is CASSPYRNTEAFF. The variable domain in full, completed from reference TRBV5-8 and TRBJ1-1, reads EAGVTQSPTHLIKTRGQQATLRCSPISGHTSVYWYQQALGLGLQFLLWYDEGEERNRGNFPPRFSGRQFPNYSSELNVNALELEDSALYLCASSPYRNTEAFFGQGTRLTVV.

The chain links TRBV11-2 to TRBJ2-7; D is undetermined. Germline V gene data show CDR1 as SGHAT and CDR2 as FQNNGV. V was shortened by 4 bases and J by 3 bases, with 16 bases between the two germline ends. The CDR3 covers 15 residues. The DNA of the CDR3 is TGTGCCAGCAGCTCATCCCTAAAATCAGTCTACGAGCAGTACTTC. As protein: CASSSSLKSVYEQYF.

The chain links TRBV29-1 to TRBJ1-6; D gene uncertain. Trimming removed 4 bases from V and 6 bases from J, with 10 bases in between. Germline CDR1 reads SQVTM; CDR2 reads ANQGSEA. The CDR3 has 13 amino acids. Here the CDR3 reads CSVADIPNSPLHF. As DNA, the CDR3 is TGCAGCGTTGCCGACATACCTAATTCACCCCTCCACTTT.

The J gene is TRBJ1-5, the V gene TRBV27; perhaps TRBD1 as D (5 bases). V lost 0 bases and J 7 bases, leaving 13 bases between the germline ends. The CDR3 spans 15 residues. The germline V gene encodes CDR1 MNHEY and CDR2 SMNVEV (reference sequence). Written as DNA, the CDR3 is TGTGCCAGCAGTTTATCGCGGCAGGGATACCAGCCCCAGCATTTT. It translates to CASSLSRQGYQPQHF.

The V call is TRBV6-5, the J call TRBJ2-7, with TRBD2 identical over 10 bases. The CDR3 is 14 amino acids. The V and J ends lost 2 bases and 4 bases, in that order; junction bases with no gene match: 2. From germline, CDR1 is MNHEY and CDR2 SVGAGI. The CDR3 spells CASSYQRGGYEQYF. The CDR3 coding sequence is TGTGCCAGCAGTTACCAGCGGGGGGGTTACGAGCAGTACTTC.

V usage is TRBV6-5 and J usage is TRBJ1-5; TRBD1 is a possible D gene (5 bases). Trimming took 4 bases from V and 3 from J, leaving 16 bases between them. The CDR3 consists of 16 residues. Germline CDR1 is MNHEY and CDR2 is SVGAGI. This CDR3 reads CASSFDSRVNNQPQHF. CDR3 coding DNA: TGTGCCAGCAGTTTTGACAGCCGAGTTAACAATCAGCCCCAGCATTTT.